A single sample gave rise to the 29 T cell receptor beta chains below, sequenced in a study of human T cells and chemical hapten exposure. MiXCR was run by TCRdb on the RACE reads, yielding one entry per CDR3 protein. The sample lists some 350,000 distinct CDR3 sequences; under 6.5% were seen once. Sample time point: patch test 2, 6 weeks after DPC sensitization. The treatment is: therapeutic diphenylcyclopropenone sensitization with weekly scalp DPC. Here the sequenced sample was whole blood, taken in connection with sensitization to the hapten diphenylcyclopropenone (DPC). Receptors originate from a woman under 30 with alopecia areata. Some clones in this sample may be carry-over from other donors' samples.

The V and J genes are TRBV6-1 and TRBJ2-1; TRBD1 aligns across 7 bases. V dropped 2 bases and J dropped 5; count of bases not matched to a gene: 9. CDR1 and CDR2 from the germline V gene are MNHNS and SASEGT. The length of the CDR3 is 16 residues. The CDR3: CASSENVGDSNNEQFF. CDR3 coding DNA: TGTGCCAGCAGTGAAAATGTAGGGGACAGTAACAATGAGCAGTTCTTC.

This clonotype has a count of ten or more. The V gene is TRBV11-1, the J gene TRBJ1-2; D ambiguous. Germline lookup yields CDR1 SGHAT and CDR2 FQDESV (reference sequence). This CDR3 comprises 15 residues. Trimming took off 5 bases at V and 0 bases at J, with 13 bases between the two ends. In DNA form, the CDR3 reads TGTGCCAGCAGCGCCTCCCGGCTCACTAACTATGGCTACACCTTC. Its protein is CASSASRLTNYGYTF.

This clonotype was counted between two and nine times. A much larger clone lies one base from this, so it may be a read error. The rearrangement links TRBV28 to TRBJ1-4, with 8 bases identical to TRBD1. Germline V lookup: CDR1 MDHEN, CDR2 SYDVKM. The CDR3 is 17 amino acids. This chain's CDR3 is CAGSSGTGPKSTEKLFF. The CDR3 DNA reads TGTGCCGGCAGTTCCGGGACAGGACCAAAGTCCACTGAAAAACTGTTTTTT.

Worth noting for this clonotype: This may arise from a read error, as a much more abundant clone is one base away. The chain uses TRBV2 and TRBJ1-3; TRBD1 aligns across 8 bases. The CDR3 contains 15 residues. Germline loops: CDR1 SNHLY, CDR2 FYNNEI. Trimming took 2 bases from V and 3 from J; bases not matched to a gene: 3. The CDR3 reads CASSELDRDGNTIYF. DNA for the CDR3: TGTGCCAGCAGTGAATTGGACAGGGATGGAAACACCATATATTTT. Looking up the rest from reference TRBV2 and TRBJ1-3 gives the full variable domain: EPEVTQTPSHQVTQMGQEVILRCVPISNHLYFYWYRQILGQKVEFLVSFYNNEISEKSEIFDDQFSVERPDGSNFTLKIRSTKLEDSAMYFCASSELDRDGNTIYFGEGSWLTVV.

This clonotype was observed a few times. The chain has TRBV4-2 and TRBJ2-3, with D perhaps TRBD2 (5 bases). This CDR3 has 16 residues. V gave up 6 bases and J gave up 14 bases, with 30 bases separating them. The V gene's germline CDR1 is LGHNA and CDR2 YNFKEQ. CDR3 region: CASRFIMAGGPIWRYF. The CDR3 region has the DNA TGTGCCAGCAGATTCATCATGGCGGGCGGGCCGATATGGAGGTATTTT.

This clonotype was counted ten times or more. V gene TRBV11-2 combines with J gene TRBJ2-3, with D uncertain. The germline gives CDR1 SGHAT, CDR2 FQNNGV. The CDR3 is 13 residues long. Trimming cost V 1 base and J 2 bases, with 4 bases left between them. CDR3 sequence (DNA): TGTGCCAGCAGCTTAGCCCCCACAGATACGCAGTATTTT. It yields the protein CASSLAPTDTQYF. Using reference TRBV11-2 and TRBJ2-3 for the parts outside the CDR3, the full variable domain is EAGVAQSPRYKIIEKRQSVAFWCNPISGHATLYWYQQILGQGPKLLIQFQNNGVVDDSQLPKDRFSAERLKGVDSTLKIQPAKLEDSAVYLCASSLAPTDTQYFGPGTRLTVL.

There are a few counts of this clonotype. V gene TRBV2 combines with J gene TRBJ2-7, with 9 bases identical to TRBD1. The CDR3 covers 18 residues. After removal of 5 bases from V and 0 bases from J, the junction contained 14 bases not matched to a gene. The germline gives CDR1 SNHLY, CDR2 FYNNEI. This chain's CDR3 is CASSQPPPGQGVSYEQYF. In DNA, the CDR3 is TGTGCCAGCAGTCAACCCCCTCCGGGACAGGGAGTCTCCTACGAGCAGTACTTC. Full variable domain (remainder filled in from reference TRBV2 and TRBJ2-7): EPEVTQTPSHQVTQMGQEVILRCVPISNHLYFYWYRQILGQKVEFLVSFYNNEISEKSEIFDDQFSVERPDGSNFTLKIRSTKLEDSAMYFCASSQPPPGQGVSYEQYFGPGTRLTVT.

This clonotype has at least ten counts. This chain connects TRBV6-1 to TRBJ2-3, with 9 bases aligning to TRBD2. Germline CDR1 is MNHNS and CDR2 is SASEGT. CDR3 length: 16 residues. With 2 bases clipped from V and 4 bases from J, the junction kept 7 bases outside the gene matches. The CDR3 sequence: CASSELAGFASDTQYF. The CDR3 DNA reads as TGTGCCAGCAGTGAACTAGCGGGGTTCGCATCAGATACGCAGTATTTT.

Ten or more counts support this clonotype. The chain links TRBV27 to TRBJ1-3, with no clear D. V lost 5 bases to trimming and J lost 1 base, with 15 bases between them. CDR1 and CDR2 (germline): MNHEY, SMNVEV (reference sequence). The CDR3 loop spans 16 amino acids. In nucleotides, the CDR3 is TGTGCCAGCAGTGTACGACTGCCCGTGTCTGGAAACACCATATATTTT. Encoded protein: CASSVRLPVSGNTIYF.

This clonotype was seen repeatedly, ten times or more. The chain combines TRBV20-1 with TRBJ1-5; 7 positions agree with TRBD1. The CDR3 totals 13 residues. The trim removed 8 bases at V and 1 base at J, leaving 5 bases unmatched. CDR1 and CDR2 (germline): DFQATT, SNEGSKA (reference sequence). The CDR3 DNA reads TGCAGTCTCTTGACAGGGAGCAATCAGCCCCAGCATTTT. Translating gives CSLLTGSNQPQHF.

The rearrangement links TRBV10-3 to TRBJ1-5, with 9 bases lining up with TRBD1. Germline loops: CDR1 ENHRY, CDR2 SYGVKD. The CDR3 loop spans 14 amino acids. Trimming cost V 5 bases and J 7 bases; bases outside gene matches: 6. CDR3 bases: TGTGCCATCAGTCCACAGGGGGCGGAACAGCCCCAGCATTTT. This translates into CAISPQGAEQPQHF.

This chain joins TRBV19 and TRBJ2-2; 14 bases map to TRBD2. Trimming cost V 7 bases and J 0 bases; bases outside gene matches: 7. The CDR3 is 18 amino acids. CDR1 and CDR2 from the germline V gene are LNHDA and SQIVND (reference sequence). CDR3 bases: TGTGCCAGTACCCTAGGACTAGCGGGGGGAACGAACACCGGGGAGCTGTTTTTT. As protein: CASTLGLAGGTNTGELFF.

At least ten counts were recorded for this clonotype. V usage is TRBV6-5 and J usage is TRBJ2-7; D is unresolved. CDR3 size: 14 residues. V was pared by 2 bases and J by 0 bases, with 8 bases between. Germline V gene data show CDR1 as MNHEY and CDR2 as SVGAGI. The CDR3 DNA follows: TGTGCCAGCAGTTACGGGTCCGCCTCCTACGAGCAGTACTTC. It is translated as CASSYGSASYEQYF.

This clonotype was seen many times. V is TRBV29-1 and J is TRBJ1-1; TRBD1 matches 7 bases. Trimming cost V 7 bases and J 5 bases; bases outside gene matches: 10. Germline-derived CDR1 and CDR2 are SQVTM and ANQGSEA. The CDR3 runs to 13 residues. This CDR3 reads CSAYTGASTEAFF. The CDR3 nucleotides read TGCAGCGCGTACACAGGGGCGAGTACTGAAGCTTTCTTT.

This clonotype was found many times. The V gene is TRBV15, the J gene TRBJ1-1; 7 positions match TRBD1. The CDR3 consists of 15 residues. CDR1 is LNHNV and CDR2 is YYDKDF in the germline V gene (reference sequence). The V segment lost 0 bases and the J segment 5 bases; nucleotides outside the gene matches: 6. Here the CDR3 reads CATSRDEAGGTEAFF. The CDR3 bases are TGTGCCACCAGCAGAGATGAGGCAGGGGGGACTGAAGCTTTCTTT.

This clonotype was counted only a few times. The chain recombines TRBV15 with TRBJ1-2; no clear D. This CDR3 is 14 amino acids long. The germline V gene has CDR1 LNHNV and CDR2 YYDKDF (reference sequence). The ends were cut back, 4 bases at V and 2 bases at J, with 11 bases in the middle. CDR3 nucleotide sequence: TGTGCCACCAGCACGAGCACTACCAACTATGGCTACACCTTC. Protein: CATSTSTTNYGYTF. The variable domain in full, with the rest retrieved from reference TRBV15 and TRBJ1-2, is DAMVIQNPRYQVTQFGKPVTLSCSQTLNHNVMYWYQQKSSQAPKLLFHYYDKDFNNEADTPDNFQSRRPNTSFCFLDIRSPGLGDTAMYLCATSTSTTNYGYTFGSGTRLTVV.

This clonotype was found once. Just one base apart from a much larger clone, this may be a read error. This chain links TRBV29-1 with TRBJ1-1; D gene ambiguous. CDR1 SQVTM and CDR2 ANQGSEA come from the germline V gene. There are 10 residues in the CDR3. Trimming shortened V by 2 bases and J by 6 bases, and 4 bases separated the two germline ends. The CDR3 region is CSVENSEAFF. DNA for the CDR3: TGCAGCGTTGAAAACTCTGAAGCTTTCTTT.

Concerning this clonotype: At one end, the junction sequence differs from germline, possibly due to a read error. V and J are TRBV2 and TRBJ2-1; D is uncertain. Per the germline V gene, CDR1 is SNHLY and CDR2 is FYNNEI. The CDR3 has 16 residues. CDR3 amino acids: CASSTPTPSSYNVQFF. Written as DNA, the CDR3 is TGTGCCAGCAGTACCCCGACTCCGAGCTCCTACAATGTGCAGTTCTTC.

This clonotype occurred a few times. J is TRBJ2-3 and V is TRBV6-6; the D gene could be TRBD1 or TRBD2 (6 bases each). The CDR3 extends over 13 amino acids. Trimming removed 6 bases from V and 9 bases from J, with 16 bases in between. Germline V gives CDR1 MNHNY, CDR2 SVGAGI (reference sequence). CDR3 residues: CASRHALGGTQYF. The CDR3 nucleotides are TGTGCCAGCAGACACGCATTAGGGGGGACGCAGTATTTT.

The chain uses TRBV6-2 or TRBV6-3 and TRBJ2-1; no reliable D call. CDR1 and CDR2 from the germline V gene are MNHEY and SVGEGT. Trimming stripped 5 bases from V and 5 bases from J, with 7 bases between. This CDR3 spans 12 amino acids. The CDR3 DNA reads as TGTGCCAGCAGTGCTTTAAACAATGAGCAGTTCTTC. It is translated as CASSALNNEQFF.

The chain recombines TRBV3-1 with TRBJ2-1; D might be TRBD1 (5 bases). The V gene's germline CDR1 is LGHDT and CDR2 YNNKEL (reference sequence). Trimming shortened V by 0 bases and J by 5 bases, and 11 bases separated the two germline ends. The CDR3 consists of 15 residues. CDR3 in DNA: TGTGCCAGCAGCCAAGAACCCAGGGCAAACAATGAGCAGTTCTTC. The encoded protein is CASSQEPRANNEQFF.

In its sample, this clonotype was seen a few times. The J gene is TRBJ2-7, the V gene TRBV18, with TRBD2 as a possible D gene (5 bases). The CDR3 is made up of 14 amino acids. In germline, CDR1 is KGHSH, CDR2 LQKENI. V was cut by 1 base and J by 5 bases, with 12 bases left in between. The CDR3: CASSPRTRANEQYF. Written as DNA, the CDR3 is TGTGCCAGCTCACCACGGACGAGGGCCAACGAGCAGTACTTC.

The chain employs TRBV7-2 and TRBJ1-1; D is uncertain. Germline V lookup: CDR1 SGHTA, CDR2 FQGNSA. V was cut by 6 bases and J by 1 base, with 15 bases left in between. The CDR3 extends over 15 amino acids. The CDR3 here is CASRLPGPSNTEAFF. The CDR3 nucleotides are TGTGCCAGCAGGTTACCGGGCCCTTCGAACACTGAAGCTTTCTTT.

This clonotype came up many times. This sequence joins TRBV4-1 and TRBJ1-1; TRBD1 might be the D (5 bases). This CDR3 comprises 11 residues. Per germline, CDR1 MGHRA and CDR2 YSYEKL. V was pared by 3 bases and J by 7 bases, with 6 bases between. DNA for the CDR3: TGCGCCAGCAGCCAGGGGGGTGAAGCTTTCTTT. It is translated as CASSQGGEAFF.

This clonotype was detected ten times or more. The chain carries TRBV20-1 and TRBJ1-1; 7 positions agree with TRBD1. The junction had 8 bases not matched to a gene; V was cut back by 6 bases and J by 1 base. CDR1 DFQATT and CDR2 SNEGSKA come from the germline V gene (reference sequence). The CDR3 totals 14 residues. DNA of the CDR3: TGCAGTGCCCAATCTACAGGGGCGAACACTGAAGCTTTCTTT. Its translation is CSAQSTGANTEAFF.

This clonotype came up a few times. The gene calls are TRBV5-1 and TRBJ2-7; TRBD1 aligns across 10 bases. The CDR3 sequence is 17 residues long. V shed 3 bases, J shed 6 bases, and the junction held 15 bases outside the gene matches. Per the germline V gene, CDR1 is SGHRS and CDR2 is YFSETQ. The CDR3 loop reads CASSWTGRDRGMTEQYF. In nucleotides, the CDR3 is TGCGCCAGCAGCTGGACCGGCCGGGACAGGGGTATGACCGAGCAGTACTTC.

Many counts were recorded for this clonotype. This chain links TRBV4-2 with TRBJ2-1, with D maybe TRBD2 (5 bases). This CDR3 region has 15 residues. Trimming removed 4 bases from V and 12 bases from J, with 22 bases in between. Germline loops: CDR1 LGHNA, CDR2 YNFKEQ. The DNA of the CDR3 is TGTGCCAGCAGCCTTGGTCGGGGTAGCGACCCCCTGCAGTTCTTC. As protein: CASSLGRGSDPLQFF.

This clonotype was counted many times. CDR3 residues: CSVEGQGAYGYTF. Written as DNA, the CDR3 is TGCAGCGTTGAAGGACAGGGGGCCTATGGCTACACCTTC. V and J are TRBV29-1 and TRBJ1-2; 10 bases fit TRBD1. Germline CDR1 SQVTM, CDR2 ANQGSEA. V was clipped by 1 base and J by 4 bases; unmatched bases: 0. The CDR3 is 13 amino acids.

This clonotype was observed at least ten times. J is TRBJ1-1 and V is TRBV6-6, with a possible D match to TRBD1 (6 bases). Trimming left V 6 bases short and J 7 bases short, with 9 bases between. The germline CDR1 and CDR2 sequences are MNHNY and SVGAGI (reference sequence). This CDR3 region has 11 residues. DNA of the CDR3: TGTGCCAGCAGAACAGGGTTTGAAGCTTTCTTT. Protein sequence: CASRTGFEAFF.